This T cell receptor (beta chain) was captured by sequencing in a study of control samples from healthy donors and cancer patients. The sample holds a few counts of this clone. Germline values: CDR1 MRHNA, CDR2 SNTAGT. The CDR3 loop spans 15 amino acids. V gave up 5 bases and J gave up 7 bases, with 17 bases separating them. The data were produced by immunoSEQ multiplex PCR, yet TCRdb's version contains in-frame clones alone and is incomplete. The data show under 150,000 clones, roughly 92% seen once. V and J are TRBV6-4 and TRBJ2-2, with D possibly matching TRBD2 (5 bases). The clonotype originates from a man aged 25 to 40 in good health. The sequenced sample was blood. CDR3 nucleotides: TGTGCCAGCAGTTCCCGGGGTAGCGAGTTCGGGGAGCTGTTTTTT. Translation gives CASSSRGSEFGELFF.